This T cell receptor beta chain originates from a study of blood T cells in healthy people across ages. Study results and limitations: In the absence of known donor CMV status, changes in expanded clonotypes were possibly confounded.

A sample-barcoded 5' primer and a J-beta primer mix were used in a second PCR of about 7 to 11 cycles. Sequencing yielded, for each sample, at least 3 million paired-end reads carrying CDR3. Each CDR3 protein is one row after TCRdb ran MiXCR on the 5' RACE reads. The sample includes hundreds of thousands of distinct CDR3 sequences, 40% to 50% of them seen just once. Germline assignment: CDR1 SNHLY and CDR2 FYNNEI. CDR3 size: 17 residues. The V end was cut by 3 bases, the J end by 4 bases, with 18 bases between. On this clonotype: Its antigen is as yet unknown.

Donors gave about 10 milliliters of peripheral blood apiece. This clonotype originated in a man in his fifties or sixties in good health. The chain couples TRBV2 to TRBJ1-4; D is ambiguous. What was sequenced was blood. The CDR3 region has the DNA TGTGCCAGCAGTGATTTGGGAGGGCGATGGATTAATGAAAAACTGTTTTTT. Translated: CASSDLGGRWINEKLFF. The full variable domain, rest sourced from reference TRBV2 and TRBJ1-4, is EPEVTQTPSHQVTQMGQEVILRCVPISNHLYFYWYRQILGQKVEFLVSFYNNEISEKSEIFDDQFSVERPDGSNFTLKIRSTKLEDSAMYFCASSDLGGRWINEKLFFGSGTQLSVL.